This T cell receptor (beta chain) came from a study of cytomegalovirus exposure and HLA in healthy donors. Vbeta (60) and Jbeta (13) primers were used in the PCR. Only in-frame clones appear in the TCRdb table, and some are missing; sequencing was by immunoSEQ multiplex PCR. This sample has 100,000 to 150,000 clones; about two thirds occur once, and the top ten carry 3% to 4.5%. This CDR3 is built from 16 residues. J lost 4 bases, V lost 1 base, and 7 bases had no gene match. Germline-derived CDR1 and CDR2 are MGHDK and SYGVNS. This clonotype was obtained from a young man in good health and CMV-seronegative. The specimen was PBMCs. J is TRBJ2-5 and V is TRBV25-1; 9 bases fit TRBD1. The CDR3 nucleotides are TGTGCCAGCAGTGAATTTAAGGGACAGGGTAGAGAGACCCAGTACTTC. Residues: CASSEFKGQGRETQYF. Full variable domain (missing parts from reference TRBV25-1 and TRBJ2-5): EADIYQTPRYLVIGTGKKITLECSQTMGHDKMYWYQQDPGMELHLIHYSYGVNSTEKGDLSSESTVSRIRTEHFPLTLESARPSHTSQYLCASSEFKGQGRETQYFGPGTRLLVL.